This T cell receptor (beta chain) was sequenced in a study of CD8+CD57+ T cells in acquired aplastic anemia (dated by TCRdb to between 2017 and 2018). Looking at the study overall: A mean of around 3.3 ug of DNA, ranging from roughly 0.18 to 30 ug, was extracted from sorted CD4+ and CD8+ cells. Mean read counts for healthy donor samples were around 10 million for CD4+ cells and some 12 million for CD8+ cells. Paper-wide results and their limitations: Twenty-nine CD8+ CDR3 sequences were shared between patients and controls but appeared highly expressed in patients and within their immunodominant clones. No significant difference in CD8+ Simpson's diversity was found between patients and healthy controls (P=0.060).

The CDR3 runs 16 amino acids, cysteine and phenylalanine included. Only the CDR3 DNA stays, 48 bases, in frame from base 1. CDR1 and CDR2 were assigned from the germline V gene as LGHNA and YNFKEQ. V is pared back by 2 bases and J by 2 bases, with 14 bases lying between the germline termini. Profiling of TCR beta VDJ combinations and CDR3 sequences used genomic DNA as the template. TCR repertoire sequencing was run on an Illumina HiSeq 2000. For the original study's pipeline: TRBV/TRBJ rearrangement plots, CDR3 size and DJ length profiles, and Simpson's diversity index were used to assess repertoires. The most abundant DNA sequence in the deep sequencing data was defined as the immunodominant clone. CDR3 amino acid sequences were checked for sharing across subjects and were also compared against the VDJdb database and published repertoires. TCRdb reprocessing: public reads trimmed at Q25 with fastp, clones called with MiXCR, in-frame beta chains kept. Each CDR3 protein appears once, grouped with its most common genes and DNA. For this entry, the V and J calls and clone size follow TCRdb and not the study's own pipeline. Counted in this sample were about 190,000 distinct CDR3 sequences; roughly half of them appeared once. The top ten clonotypes cover 16% of the sample.

This clonotype showed up many times. The antigen it recognizes is unknown. No much larger clonotype is one base removed from it; base qualities were not supplied. In the study, sorted CD4+ and CD8+ blood T cells from patients with severe aplastic anemia and from healthy subjects underwent deep sequencing of TCR repertoires. Ficoll-Paque density gradient centrifugation was used to isolate peripheral blood mononuclear cells. Before DNA was extracted, CD4+ and CD8+ T cells were sorted using either FACS or magnetic beads. The sequence joins TRBV4-2 to TRBJ2-3; the D gene remains uncertain. The sequence was obtained from a human donor in good health, serving as a control. The sample taken for sequencing was sorted CD4+, CD8+, or CD8+CD57+ T cells (not recorded which) from PBMCs. The CDR3 region has the sequence CASSQTRRLTTDTQYF. The DNA sequence follows: TGTGCCAGCAGCCAAACACGACGGCTAACCACAGATACGCAGTATTTT.